This TCR beta chain appears in the sequencing data of a study of identical twins. A remark on this clonotype: Its antigen is as yet unknown.

A single record per CDR3 protein comes from TCRdb applying MiXCR to the 5' RACE reads. Of about 280,000 distinct CDR3 sequences listed, less than 9% are singletons. Findings of the study overall: Weaker excess twin sharing was observed in beta out-of-frame sequences.

The CDR3 totals 14 residues. From germline, CDR1 is MGHRA and CDR2 YSYEKL. V lost 3 bases, J lost 4 bases, and 11 bases lay in between. This sample also appeared in a second study, on yellow fever vaccine responses in identical twins.

This sequence was found in a woman younger than 35 in good health. Input material: memory (CD45RO+) T cells sorted from blood. The chain links TRBV4-1 to TRBJ2-3, with D perhaps assigned TRBD1 or TRBD2 (5 bases each). The chain's CDR3 is CASSQPGTPDTQYF. The CDR3 coding sequence is TGCGCCAGCAGCCAGCCAGGGACCCCAGATACGCAGTATTTT.